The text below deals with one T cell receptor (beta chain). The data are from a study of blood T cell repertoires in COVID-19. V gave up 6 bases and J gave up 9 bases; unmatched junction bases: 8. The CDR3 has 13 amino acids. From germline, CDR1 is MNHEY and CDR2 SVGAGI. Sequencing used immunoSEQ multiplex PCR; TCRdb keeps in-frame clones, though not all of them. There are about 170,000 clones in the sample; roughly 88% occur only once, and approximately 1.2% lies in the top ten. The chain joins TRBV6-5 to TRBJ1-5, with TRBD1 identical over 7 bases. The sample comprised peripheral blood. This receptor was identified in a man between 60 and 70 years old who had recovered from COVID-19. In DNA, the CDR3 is TGTGCCAGCAGAGCTACAGGGGTTGGGCCCCAGCATTTT. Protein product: CASRATGVGPQHF.